The 25 T cell receptor beta chains given below trace back to one sample, sequenced in a study of siplizumab effects on memory and regulatory T cells. Method: immunoSEQ multiplex PCR; TCRdb's copy keeps in-frame clones and lacks some. There are roughly 92,000 clones in the sample; about 94% occur only once, and around 1.4% lies in the top ten. The sample was non-Treg CD4+ T cells sorted from blood. These receptors originate from a human donor in good health.

This sequence joins TRBV19 and TRBJ1-4; possibly TRBD1 for D (5 bases). This CDR3 comprises 12 residues. CDR1 LNHDA and CDR2 SQIVND come from the germline V gene (reference sequence). Trimming shortened V by 9 bases and J by 10 bases, and 15 bases separated the two germline ends. The CDR3 DNA follows: TGTGCCAGCTCCCAGGGTTTAGGAAAACTGTTTTTT. It translates to CASSQGLGKLFF.

The chain carries TRBV6-1 and TRBJ1-5, with 11 bases fitting TRBD1. CDR1 is MNHNS and CDR2 is SASEGT in the germline V gene. The CDR3 is made up of 15 amino acids. The ends lost 7 bases at V and 6 bases at J; junction bases unmatched: 8. This CDR3 reads CASTTDRGLSQPQHF. As DNA, the CDR3 is TGTGCCAGCACCACGGACAGGGGGCTCAGTCAGCCCCAGCATTTT.

The chain uses TRBV5-1 and TRBJ2-5; the D gene is possibly TRBD1 (5 bases). This CDR3 has 12 amino acids. Trimming shortened V by 0 bases and J by 10 bases, and 10 bases separated the two germline ends. Germline V gene sequence: CDR1 SGHRS, CDR2 YFSETQ. The chain's CDR3 is CASSLVPGNQYF. The DNA of the CDR3 is TGCGCCAGCAGCTTGGTTCCAGGGAACCAGTACTTC.

The chain uses TRBV27 and TRBJ1-3; 9 bases map to TRBD1. Germline CDR1 is MNHEY and CDR2 is SMNVEV (reference sequence). The V and J ends lost 5 bases and 8 bases, in that order; junction bases with no gene match: 10. The CDR3 has 15 amino acids. The CDR3 sequence is CASSPRTGEGDTIYF. CDR3 sequence (DNA): TGTGCCAGCAGTCCCAGGACAGGGGAGGGAGACACCATATATTTT.

The chain links TRBV7-9 to TRBJ2-3, with 10 bases aligning to TRBD2. This CDR3 spans 17 amino acids. V shed 2 bases, J shed 2 bases, and the junction held 7 bases outside the gene matches. Germline V gives CDR1 SEHNR, CDR2 FQNEAQ (reference sequence). CDR3 sequence reads: CASSLQGLAGVTDTQYF. In DNA form, the CDR3 reads TGTGCCAGCAGCTTACAGGGGCTAGCGGGAGTCACAGATACGCAGTATTTT. The complete variable domain, with remaining parts taken from reference TRBV7-9 and TRBJ2-3, reads DTGVSQNPRHKITKRGQNVTFRCDPISEHNRLYWYRQTLGQGPEFLTYFQNEAQLEKSRLLSDRFSAERPKGSFSTLEIQRTEQGDSAMYLCASSLQGLAGVTDTQYFGPGTRLTVL.

V is TRBV6-6 and J is TRBJ1-3; 8 bases are shared with TRBD1. This CDR3 is built from 16 residues. The J segment lost 2 bases and the V segment lost 0 bases, leaving 3 bases of the junction unmatched. The germline V gene encodes CDR1 MNHNY and CDR2 SVGAGI (reference sequence). The CDR3 sequence: CASSYSTQGAGNTIYF. CDR3 DNA: TGTGCCAGCAGTTACTCTACACAGGGGGCTGGAAACACCATATATTTT.

This chain links TRBV13 with TRBJ2-3; D ambiguous. The CDR3 sequence is 16 residues long. From germline, CDR1 is PRHDT and CDR2 FYEKMQ (reference sequence). The V and J ends lost 1 base and 0 bases respectively, with 11 bases between them. CDR3 amino acids: CASSLDLGESTDTQYF. DNA for the CDR3: TGTGCCAGCAGCTTAGATCTTGGCGAGAGCACAGATACGCAGTATTTT.

The J gene is TRBJ2-7, the V gene TRBV14; D uncertain. Germline-derived CDR1 and CDR2 are SGHDN and FVKESK. There are 11 residues in the CDR3. V was pared by 7 bases and J by 6 bases, with 10 bases between. DNA of the CDR3: TGTGCCAGCAATATACGAGGCGAGCAGTACTTC. It translates to CASNIRGEQYF.

CDR3 in amino acids: CASSFGVGQPQHF. Written as DNA, the CDR3 is TGTGCCAGCAGTTTCGGGGTGGGTCAGCCCCAGCATTTT. V is TRBV6-6 and J is TRBJ1-5, with D uncertain. Deletions cut 4 bases from V and 6 bases from J, with 10 bases between. Germline values: CDR1 MNHNY, CDR2 SVGAGI (reference sequence). CDR3 length: 13 amino acids.

In its sample, this clone was seen once. The J gene is TRBJ2-1, the V gene TRBV9; 14 bases agree with TRBD2. After removal of 0 bases from V and 9 bases from J, the junction contained 11 bases not matched to a gene. The germline gives CDR1 SGDLS, CDR2 YYNGEE. CDR3 length: 18 residues. The CDR3 sequence: CASSVGGRVGTSGSEQFF. CDR3 bases: TGTGCCAGCAGCGTAGGAGGGAGGGTAGGGACTAGCGGGAGTGAGCAGTTCTTC.

The chain employs TRBV2 and TRBJ2-1; 13 bases agree with TRBD2. The CDR3 spans 15 residues. CDR1 is SNHLY and CDR2 is FYNNEI in the germline V gene. V gave up 6 bases and J gave up 6 bases; unmatched junction bases: 5. This CDR3 reads CASRKLAGGPNEQFF. The DNA for the CDR3 is TGTGCCAGCAGGAAACTAGCGGGAGGGCCCAATGAGCAGTTCTTC.

The chain carries TRBV5-1 and TRBJ2-3; D not resolved. The CDR3 sequence is 12 residues long. Between the trimmed V and J ends, which lost 0 bases and 5 bases, there was a span of 4 bases. From germline, CDR1 is SGHRS and CDR2 YFSETQ. Written as DNA, the CDR3 is TGCGCCAGCAGCTTGGACGTAGATACGCAGTATTTT. This codes for CASSLDVDTQYF.

The gene calls are TRBV5-1 and TRBJ1-1; maybe TRBD1 (5 bases). The CDR3 is made up of 16 amino acids. V lost 0 bases and J 1 base, leaving 13 bases between the germline ends. The germline gives CDR1 SGHRS, CDR2 YFSETQ. For the CDR3, the DNA is TGCGCCAGCAGCTTGGGCTACGGGGCGCGGAACACTGAAGCTTTCTTT. Translation: CASSLGYGARNTEAFF. Drawing the rest from reference TRBV5-1 and TRBJ1-1, the complete variable domain is KAGVTQTPRYLIKTRGQQVTLSCSPISGHRSVSWYQQTPGQGLQFLFEYFSETQRNKGNFPGRFSGRQFSNSRSEMNVSTLELGDSALYLCASSLGYGARNTEAFFGQGTRLTVV.

The chain carries TRBV9 and TRBJ2-7; TRBD2 matches 9 bases. The germline V gene has CDR1 SGDLS and CDR2 YYNGEE. V shed 4 bases and J 9 bases; nucleotides not matched to a gene: 17. The CDR3 length is 16 residues. CDR3 sequence (DNA): TGTGCCAGCAGCCCCCAAGGGGGTAGCGGGAGTATCGTGCAGTACTTC. Its translation is CASSPQGGSGSIVQYF.

The rearrangement joins TRBV5-1 to TRBJ2-7, with D possibly being TRBD1 (6 bases). The germline CDR1 and CDR2 sequences are SGHRS and YFSETQ. The CDR3 covers 14 residues. Trimming took off 4 bases at V and 1 base at J, with 12 bases between the two ends. The CDR3 reads CASSPRTGSYEQYF. CDR3 nucleotide sequence: TGCGCCAGCAGCCCCAGAACAGGGTCCTACGAGCAGTACTTC.

The chain has TRBV7-3 and TRBJ2-5; 14 positions match TRBD2. The DNA end favors TRBJ2-7, so the J call may be wrong. This CDR3 has 18 amino acids. The germline CDR1 and CDR2 sequences are SGHTA and FQGTGA. CDR3 DNA sequence: TGTGCCAGCAGCCCAAAAGGGACTAGCGGGAGAGGCGTCTACGAGCAGTACTTC. It encodes CASSPKGTSGRGVYEQYF.

The chain couples TRBV4-2 to TRBJ1-3, with no clear D. Deletions cut 0 bases from V and 10 bases from J, with 7 bases between. The CDR3 spans 12 residues. Germline lookup yields CDR1 LGHNA and CDR2 YNFKEQ. The CDR3 reads CASSQDVETIYF. The CDR3 nucleotides are TGTGCCAGCAGCCAAGATGTGGAGACCATATATTTT.

This clone was counted between two and nine times. This chain uses TRBV4-1 with TRBJ1-1; D call uncertain. The germline V and J ends were trimmed by 6 bases and 1 base, with 12 bases remaining between them. The germline V gene encodes CDR1 MGHRA and CDR2 YSYEKL. This CDR3 region has 14 residues. CDR3 loop: CASRSPTKNTEAFF. The DNA of the CDR3 is TGCGCCAGCAGATCCCCGACCAAGAACACTGAAGCTTTCTTT.

This clone was seen only once. The chain combines TRBV5-1 with TRBJ1-2, with D maybe TRBD1 (6 bases). Deletions cut 1 base from V and 8 bases from J, with 18 bases between. Germline V CDR1 and CDR2: SGHRS, YFSETQ. The CDR3 is 15 residues long. CDR3 protein: CASSLNRQEFRGYTF. In nucleotides, the CDR3 is TGCGCCAGCAGCTTGAACCGACAGGAATTCAGGGGCTACACCTTC.

This chain links TRBV11-2 with TRBJ1-1; the D is unclear. In germline, CDR1 is SGHAT, CDR2 FQNNGV. Trimming cost V 10 bases and J 5 bases, with 14 bases left between them. The CDR3 length is 12 residues. The CDR3 loop is CATQLVGTEAFF. CDR3 nucleotides: TGTGCCACACAGTTAGTTGGGACTGAAGCTTTCTTT.

This clone was picked up one time. A junction boundary mismatches the germline segment, possibly from a read error. J is TRBJ2-2 and V is TRBV28, with D uncertain. Germline CDR1 MDHEN, CDR2 SYDVKM. The CDR3 has 14 residues. The CDR3, as DNA: TGTGCCGGCAGAAGGAGAAAAAACACCGGGGAGCTGTTTTTT. It is translated as CAGRRRKNTGELFF.

In this sample, this clone turned up once. This chain connects TRBV7-2 to TRBJ2-1; the match to TRBD2 covers 7 bases. The germline gives CDR1 SGHTA, CDR2 FQGNSA. The ends lost 5 bases at V and 7 bases at J; junction bases unmatched: 8. This CDR3 comprises 14 residues. The CDR3 region has the DNA TGTGCCAGCAGCCTCCGACTAGCAGGTAATGAGCAGTTCTTC. Encoded protein: CASSLRLAGNEQFF.

The chain employs TRBV27 and TRBJ1-2; D is uncertain. There are 13 residues in the CDR3. Per germline, CDR1 MNHEY and CDR2 SMNVEV (reference sequence). The V end was cut by 7 bases, the J end by 0 bases, with 9 bases between. CDR3: CASKPAANYGYTF. For the CDR3, the DNA is TGTGCCAGCAAGCCAGCTGCTAACTATGGCTACACCTTC.

The CDR3 DNA follows: TGTGCCATCAGTGAGTCCGCCCAAGAGACCCAGTACTTC. Residues: CAISESAQETQYF. The chain combines TRBV10-3 with TRBJ2-5; D is unresolved. This CDR3 contains 13 residues. The V gene lost 0 bases and the J gene lost 1 base, with 3 bases spanning the gap. CDR1 is ENHRY, CDR2 SYGVKD, per germline.

The chain has TRBV6-6 and TRBJ2-7; a possible D gene is TRBD2 (6 bases). CDR1 is MNHNY and CDR2 is SVGAGI in the germline V gene (reference sequence). The CDR3 spans 16 residues. The ends were cut back, 7 bases at V and 2 bases at J, with 21 bases in the middle. The CDR3 DNA follows: TGTGCCAGCAACCCAAGGAGGGCGGGATCACCCTACGAGCAGTACTTC. Protein product: CASNPRRAGSPYEQYF.